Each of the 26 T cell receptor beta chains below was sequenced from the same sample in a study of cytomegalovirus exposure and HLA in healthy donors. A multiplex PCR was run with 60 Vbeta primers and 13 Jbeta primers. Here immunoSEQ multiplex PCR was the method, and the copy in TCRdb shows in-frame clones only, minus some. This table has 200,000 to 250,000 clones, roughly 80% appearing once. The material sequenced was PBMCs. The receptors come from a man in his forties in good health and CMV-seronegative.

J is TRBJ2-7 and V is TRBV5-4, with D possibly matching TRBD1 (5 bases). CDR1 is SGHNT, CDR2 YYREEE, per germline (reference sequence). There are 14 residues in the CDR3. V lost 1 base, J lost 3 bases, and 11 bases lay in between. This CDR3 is CASSLSHQGYEQYF. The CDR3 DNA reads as TGTGCCAGCAGCTTGAGCCATCAGGGCTACGAGCAGTACTTC. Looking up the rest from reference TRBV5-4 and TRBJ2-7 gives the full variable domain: ETGVTQSPTHLIKTRGQQVTLRCSSQSGHNTVSWYQQALGQGPQFIFQYYREEENGRGNFPPRFSGLQFPNYSSELNVNALELDDSALYLCASSLSHQGYEQYFGPGTRLTVT.

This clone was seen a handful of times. The CDR3 region is CASSATGQINEKLFF. The CDR3, as DNA: TGTGCCAGCAGCGCCACCGGACAAATTAATGAAAAACTGTTTTTT. V gene TRBV9 combines with J gene TRBJ1-4, with a tentative D call TRBD1 (5 bases). The V gene lost 3 bases and the J gene lost 4 bases, with 13 bases spanning the gap. The CDR3 contains 15 residues. The germline CDR1 and CDR2 sequences are SGDLS and YYNGEE.

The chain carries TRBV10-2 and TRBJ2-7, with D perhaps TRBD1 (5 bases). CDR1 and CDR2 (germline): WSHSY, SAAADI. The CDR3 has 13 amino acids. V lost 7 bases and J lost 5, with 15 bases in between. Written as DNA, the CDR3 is TGCGCCAGCACTACAGGTCGGTACGACGAGCAGTACTTC. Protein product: CASTTGRYDEQYF.

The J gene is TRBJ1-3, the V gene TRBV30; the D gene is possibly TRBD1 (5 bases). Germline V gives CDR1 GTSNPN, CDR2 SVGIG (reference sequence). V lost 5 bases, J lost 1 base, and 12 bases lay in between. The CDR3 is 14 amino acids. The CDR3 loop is CAWARGGSGNTIYF. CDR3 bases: TGTGCCTGGGCAAGGGGAGGGTCTGGAAACACCATATATTTT.

CDR3 bases: TGTGCCAGCAGCTCGTCAGGGGGAGGACAAAAACTGTTTTTT. This gives the protein CASSSSGGGQKLFF. The chain employs TRBV7-2 and TRBJ1-4; 7 bases map to TRBD1. Looked up from germline, CDR1 is SGHTA and CDR2 is FQGNSA. CDR3 length: 14 amino acids. Trimming removed 4 bases from V and 9 bases from J; junction bases left unmatched: 8.

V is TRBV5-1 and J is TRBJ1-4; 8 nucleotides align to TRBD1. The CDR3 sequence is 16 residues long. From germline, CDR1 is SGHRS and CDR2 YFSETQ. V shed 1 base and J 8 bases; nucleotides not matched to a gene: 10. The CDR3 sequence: CASSLSPGAGGEKLFF. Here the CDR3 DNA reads TGCGCCAGCAGCTTGTCTCCCGGGGCAGGGGGCGAAAAACTGTTTTTT.

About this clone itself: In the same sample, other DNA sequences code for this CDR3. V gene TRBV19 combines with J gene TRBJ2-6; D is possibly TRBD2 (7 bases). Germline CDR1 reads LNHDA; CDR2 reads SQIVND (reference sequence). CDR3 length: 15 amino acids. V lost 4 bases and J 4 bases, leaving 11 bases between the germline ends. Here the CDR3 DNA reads TGTGCCAGTAGTAGGGGGGGGCCCGGGGCCAACGTCCTGACTTTC. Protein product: CASSRGGPGANVLTF.

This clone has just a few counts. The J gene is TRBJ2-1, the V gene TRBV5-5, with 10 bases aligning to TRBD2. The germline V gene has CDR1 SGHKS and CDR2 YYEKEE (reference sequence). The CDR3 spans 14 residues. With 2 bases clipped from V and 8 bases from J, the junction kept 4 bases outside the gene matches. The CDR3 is CASSLAGGLHEQFF. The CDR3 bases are TGTGCCAGCAGCTTAGCGGGAGGGCTGCATGAGCAGTTCTTC.

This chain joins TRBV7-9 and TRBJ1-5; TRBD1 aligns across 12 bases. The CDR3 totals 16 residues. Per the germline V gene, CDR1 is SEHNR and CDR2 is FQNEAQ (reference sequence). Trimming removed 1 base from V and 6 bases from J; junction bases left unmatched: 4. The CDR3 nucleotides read TGTGCCAGCAGCTTAGTCGGGACAGGGGGCAGTCAGCCCCAGCATTTT. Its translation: CASSLVGTGGSQPQHF.

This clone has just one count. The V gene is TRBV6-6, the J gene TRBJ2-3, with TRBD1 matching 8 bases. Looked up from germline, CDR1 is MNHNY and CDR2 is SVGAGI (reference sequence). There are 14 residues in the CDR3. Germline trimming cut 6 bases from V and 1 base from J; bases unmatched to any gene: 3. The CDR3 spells CASSPGQGTDTQYF. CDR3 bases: TGTGCCAGCAGCCCGGGACAGGGCACAGATACGCAGTATTTT.

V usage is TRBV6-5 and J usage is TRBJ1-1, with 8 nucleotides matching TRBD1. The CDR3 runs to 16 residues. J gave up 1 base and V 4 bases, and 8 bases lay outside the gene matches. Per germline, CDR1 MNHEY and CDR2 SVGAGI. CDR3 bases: TGTGCCAGCAGTTCGTACAGGGGGAACGGGAACACTGAAGCTTTCTTT. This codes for CASSSYRGNGNTEAFF.

CDR3 loop: CASSPPRTGLGETQYF. The CDR3 nucleotides read TGTGCCAGCTCACCACCGCGGACAGGTCTCGGGGAGACCCAGTACTTC. The chain links TRBV18 to TRBJ2-5, with 7 bases fitting TRBD1. The CDR3 spans 16 residues. The germline CDR1 and CDR2 sequences are KGHSH and LQKENI. V shed 0 bases, J shed 5 bases, and the junction held 9 bases outside the gene matches.

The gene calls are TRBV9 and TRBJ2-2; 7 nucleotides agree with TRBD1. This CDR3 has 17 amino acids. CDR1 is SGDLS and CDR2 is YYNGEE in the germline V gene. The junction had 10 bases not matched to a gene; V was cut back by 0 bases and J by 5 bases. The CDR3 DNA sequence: TGTGCCAGCAGCGTAGATGTAAGGACAGGTCAAACCGGGGAGCTGTTTTTT. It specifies CASSVDVRTGQTGELFF.

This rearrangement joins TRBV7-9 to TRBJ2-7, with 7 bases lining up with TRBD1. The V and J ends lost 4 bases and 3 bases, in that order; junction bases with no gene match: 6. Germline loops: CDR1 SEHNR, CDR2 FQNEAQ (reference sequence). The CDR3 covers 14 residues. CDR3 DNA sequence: TGTGCCAGCAGCTCTACCGGGACAGACTACGAGCAGTACTTC. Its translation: CASSSTGTDYEQYF.

The CDR3 bases are TGTGCCAGTAGTATGTGGGCCACCGGGGAGCTGTTTTTT. This translates into CASSMWATGELFF. The chain couples TRBV19 to TRBJ2-2; D unclear. Trimming cost V 3 bases and J 4 bases, with 6 bases left between them. This CDR3 comprises 13 residues. Germline V gives CDR1 LNHDA, CDR2 SQIVND (reference sequence).

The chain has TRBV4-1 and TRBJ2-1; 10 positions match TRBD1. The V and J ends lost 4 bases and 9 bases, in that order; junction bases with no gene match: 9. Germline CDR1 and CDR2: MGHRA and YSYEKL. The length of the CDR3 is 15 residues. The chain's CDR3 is CASSLKDRGVPEQFF. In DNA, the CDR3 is TGCGCCAGCAGCCTAAAGGACAGGGGGGTACCTGAGCAGTTCTTC.

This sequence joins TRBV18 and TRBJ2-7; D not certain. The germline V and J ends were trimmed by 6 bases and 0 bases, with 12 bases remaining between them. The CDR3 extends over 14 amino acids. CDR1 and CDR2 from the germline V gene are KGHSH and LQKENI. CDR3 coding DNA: TGTGCCAGCTCCGGGTCTGCATTCTCCTACGAGCAGTACTTC. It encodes CASSGSAFSYEQYF.

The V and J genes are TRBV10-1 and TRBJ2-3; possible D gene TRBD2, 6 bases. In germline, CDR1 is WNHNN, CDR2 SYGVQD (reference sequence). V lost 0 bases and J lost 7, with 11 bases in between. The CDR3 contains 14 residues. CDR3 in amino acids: CASSESGGKNTQYF. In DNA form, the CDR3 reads TGCGCCAGCAGTGAGTCGGGAGGTAAAAATACGCAGTATTTT.

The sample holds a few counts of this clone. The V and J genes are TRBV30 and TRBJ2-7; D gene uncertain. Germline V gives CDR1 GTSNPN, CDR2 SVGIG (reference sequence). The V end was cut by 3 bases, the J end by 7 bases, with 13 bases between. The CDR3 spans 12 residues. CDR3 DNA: TGTGCCTGGAGCGGAGCATTACGGGAGCAGTACTTC. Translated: CAWSGALREQYF.

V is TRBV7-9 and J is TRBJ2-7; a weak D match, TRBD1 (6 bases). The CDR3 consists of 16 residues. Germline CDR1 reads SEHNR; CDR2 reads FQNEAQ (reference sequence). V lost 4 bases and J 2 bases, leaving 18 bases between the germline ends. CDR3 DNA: TGTGCCAGCAGCTCGCCCGAATCACAGGGTACCTACGAGCAGTACTTC. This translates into CASSSPESQGTYEQYF.

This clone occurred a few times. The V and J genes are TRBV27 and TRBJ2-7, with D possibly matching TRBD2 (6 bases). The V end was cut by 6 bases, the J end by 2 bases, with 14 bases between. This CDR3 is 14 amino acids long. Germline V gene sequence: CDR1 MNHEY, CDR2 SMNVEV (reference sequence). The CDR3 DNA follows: TGTGCCAGCAGCCCCGGATCGGGGGCCTACGAGCAGTACTTC. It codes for CASSPGSGAYEQYF.

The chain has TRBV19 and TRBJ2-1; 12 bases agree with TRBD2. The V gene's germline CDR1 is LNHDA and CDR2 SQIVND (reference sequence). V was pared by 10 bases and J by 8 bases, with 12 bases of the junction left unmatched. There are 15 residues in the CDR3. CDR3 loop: CATRDWTSGDYEQFF. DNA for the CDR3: TGTGCCACTAGAGACTGGACTAGCGGGGACTATGAGCAGTTCTTC.

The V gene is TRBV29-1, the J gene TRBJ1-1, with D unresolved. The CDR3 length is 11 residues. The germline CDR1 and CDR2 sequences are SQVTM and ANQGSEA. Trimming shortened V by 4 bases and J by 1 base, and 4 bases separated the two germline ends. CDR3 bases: TGCAGCGTTGGTCAGAACACTGAAGCTTTCTTT. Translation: CSVGQNTEAFF.

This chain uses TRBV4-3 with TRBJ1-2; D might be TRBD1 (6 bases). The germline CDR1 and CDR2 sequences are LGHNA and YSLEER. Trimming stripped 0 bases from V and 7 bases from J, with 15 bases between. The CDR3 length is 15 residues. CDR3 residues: CASSQDRGAVGGYTF. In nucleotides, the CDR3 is TGCGCCAGCAGCCAAGATCGGGGGGCCGTCGGTGGCTACACCTTC.

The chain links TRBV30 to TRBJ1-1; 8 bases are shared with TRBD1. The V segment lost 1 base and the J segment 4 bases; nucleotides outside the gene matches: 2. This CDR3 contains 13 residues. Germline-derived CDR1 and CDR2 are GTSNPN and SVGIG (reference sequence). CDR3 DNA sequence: TGTGCCTGGAGTGGGGACAGGACCACTGAAGCTTTCTTT. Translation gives CAWSGDRTTEAFF. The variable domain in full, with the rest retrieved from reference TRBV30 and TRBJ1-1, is SQTIHQWPATLVQPVGSPLSLECTVEGTSNPNLYWYRQAAGRGLQLLFYSVGIGQISSEVPQNLSASRPQDRQFILSSKKLLLSDSGFYLCAWSGDRTTEAFFGQGTRLTVV.

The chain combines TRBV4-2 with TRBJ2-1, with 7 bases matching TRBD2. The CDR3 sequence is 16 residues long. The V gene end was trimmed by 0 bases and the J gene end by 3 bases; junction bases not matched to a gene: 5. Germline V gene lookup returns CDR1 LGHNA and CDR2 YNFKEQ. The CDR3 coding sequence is TGTGCCAGCAGCCAAGATTGGGGGGGAGGCTACAATGAGCAGTTCTTC. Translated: CASSQDWGGGYNEQFF.